Shown below are 20 T cell receptor beta chains from a single sample sequenced in a study of blood T cell repertoires in COVID-19 (TCRdb year 2020). The library was produced with the immunoSEQ multiplex PCR assay. The table comes from immuneACCESS by way of TCRdb, which keeps in-frame sequences with V and J called. Part of the clones is missing from these tables; in studies checked, under half for an unresolved V gene and the rest for unknown reasons. The sample table lists some 290,000 clones, more than 85% of them with a count of one. The ten most abundant clones make up 3.5% to 5% of the sample. Sequences were obtained from PBMCs or T cells enriched from blood (not recorded which). The receptors come from a young woman who had been exposed to COVID-19.

The V call is TRBV19, the J call TRBJ2-7; D gene unclear. Trimming pared 4 bases from V and 6 bases from J, leaving 22 bases between. Germline-derived CDR1 and CDR2 are LNHDA and SQIVND (reference sequence). This CDR3 comprises 16 residues. CDR3 sequence: CASSTAPPPHFSEQYF. The CDR3 coding sequence is TGTGCCAGTAGTACCGCCCCACCGCCACATTTCTCCGAGCAGTACTTC.

The sample holds a few counts of this clone. V is TRBV19 and J is TRBJ2-1; 7 nucleotides agree with TRBD1. Germline trimming cut 5 bases from V and 0 bases from J; bases unmatched to any gene: 10. Germline values: CDR1 LNHDA, CDR2 SQIVND (reference sequence). This CDR3 spans 17 amino acids. The CDR3 sequence is CASSVTPGGSSYNEQFF. CDR3 nucleotides: TGTGCCAGTAGTGTAACTCCAGGGGGAAGCTCCTACAATGAGCAGTTCTTC.

In DNA form, the CDR3 reads TGTGCCAGCAGCTTAGATGCTCAAACAGTATACGAGCAGTACTTC. Translating gives CASSLDAQTVYEQYF. The chain joins TRBV11-3 to TRBJ2-7; no clear D. This CDR3 is built from 15 residues. V shed 0 bases and J shed 4 bases, with 13 bases lying between them. CDR1 and CDR2 from the germline V gene are SGHNT and YENEEA.

The rearrangement joins TRBV5-1 to TRBJ1-1; a possible D gene is TRBD1 (5 bases). CDR1 and CDR2 (germline): SGHRS, YFSETQ. This CDR3 is 11 amino acids long. The germline V and J ends were trimmed by 0 bases and 8 bases, with 5 bases remaining between them. CDR3 loop: CASSLAGEAFF. Written as DNA, the CDR3 is TGCGCCAGCAGCTTGGCAGGGGAAGCTTTCTTT.

This rearrangement joins TRBV4-3 to TRBJ1-2; perhaps TRBD1 as D (5 bases). V was clipped by 0 bases and J by 5 bases, with 19 bases between them. The CDR3 runs to 17 residues. The germline V gene has CDR1 LGHNA and CDR2 YSLEER. Here the CDR3 reads CASSQDSGTNQLYGYTF. CDR3 sequence (DNA): TGCGCCAGCAGCCAAGATAGCGGGACGAATCAGTTATATGGCTACACCTTC.

This rearrangement joins TRBV4-1 to TRBJ2-1; the D gene is possibly TRBD2 (5 bases). CDR1 is MGHRA, CDR2 YSYEKL, per germline. The germline V and J ends were trimmed by 4 bases and 3 bases, with 7 bases remaining between them. The CDR3 has 13 amino acids. The CDR3 region is CASSPGLYNEQFF. In nucleotides, the CDR3 is TGCGCCAGCAGCCCTGGACTCTACAATGAGCAGTTCTTC.

This clone has just a few counts. Here the CDR3 DNA reads TGTGCCAGCAGTGCGTCCGGGACAGGGGCATATGGCTACACCTTC. Translation: CASSASGTGAYGYTF. The chain joins TRBV6-4 to TRBJ1-2, with TRBD1 identical over 10 bases. Trimming removed 4 bases from V and 5 bases from J; junction bases left unmatched: 7. This CDR3 is built from 15 residues. Per germline, CDR1 MRHNA and CDR2 SNTAGT.

The genes are TRBV5-1 and TRBJ1-1; D gene unclear. V shed 4 bases and J shed 1 base, with 11 bases lying between them. Germline values: CDR1 SGHRS, CDR2 YFSETQ. The CDR3 consists of 14 residues. CDR3 protein: CASSLSPGNTEAFF. CDR3 nucleotide sequence: TGCGCCAGCAGCCTATCCCCAGGGAACACTGAAGCTTTCTTT.

This clone was recorded only once. The chain uses TRBV5-8 and TRBJ2-3; 10 bases map to TRBD2. This CDR3 is built from 16 residues. Germline-derived CDR1 and CDR2 are SGHTS and YDEGEE. Trimming at V came to 4 bases and at J to 1 base, leaving 6 bases not matched to a gene. The CDR3 reads CASSRGTSEGTDTQYF. CDR3 sequence (DNA): TGTGCCAGCAGCAGGGGGACTAGCGAAGGCACAGATACGCAGTATTTT.

The chain recombines TRBV11-2 with TRBJ2-2, with 8 positions matching TRBD2. The germline V gene encodes CDR1 SGHAT and CDR2 FQNNGV. This CDR3 is built from 17 residues. V dropped 4 bases and J dropped 7; count of bases not matched to a gene: 14. This CDR3 is CASSSNLVAGLFGELFF. The CDR3 nucleotides read TGTGCCAGCAGCTCGAACTTGGTAGCGGGGCTTTTCGGGGAGCTGTTTTTT.

V usage is TRBV5-1 and J usage is TRBJ2-2; 8 bases fit TRBD1. CDR3 size: 15 residues. Germline trimming cut 4 bases from V and 2 bases from J; bases unmatched to any gene: 4. Germline assignment: CDR1 SGHRS and CDR2 YFSETQ. The DNA for the CDR3 is TGCGCCAGCAGCCCGACAGGGGAAAACACCGGGGAGCTGTTTTTT. Translation: CASSPTGENTGELFF.

The chain is built from TRBV7-8 and TRBJ1-5, with TRBD1 matching 7 bases. J lost 5 bases, V lost 5 bases, and 15 bases had no gene match. The germline gives CDR1 SGHVS, CDR2 FQNEAQ. CDR3 size: 17 residues. The CDR3 spells CASSPQPPDRPDQPQHF. CDR3 coding DNA: TGTGCCAGCAGCCCCCAACCCCCGGACAGGCCTGATCAGCCCCAGCATTTT.

The rearrangement uses TRBV3-1 (or the pseudogene TRBV3-2) and TRBJ1-5; 11 nucleotides line up with TRBD1. The length of the CDR3 is 16 residues. V lost 5 bases, J lost 0 bases, and 3 bases stayed unmatched. Germline V gives CDR1 LGHDT, CDR2 YNNKEL (reference sequence). The DNA of the CDR3 is TGTGCCAGCAGCGCCGGGACAGGGGGTAGCAATCAGCCCCAGCATTTT. Its protein is CASSAGTGGSNQPQHF.

The gene calls are TRBV4-1 and TRBJ1-5; the match to TRBD1 covers 7 bases. Germline-derived CDR1 and CDR2 are MGHRA and YSYEKL. The CDR3 runs 17 residues. The V segment lost 2 bases and the J segment 4 bases; nucleotides outside the gene matches: 11. The CDR3 bases are TGCGCCAGCAGCCAAACGGGGGCAGGGGGGTGGAATCAGCCCCAGCATTTT. Encoded protein: CASSQTGAGGWNQPQHF.

This chain uses TRBV6-1 with TRBJ1-6, with D maybe TRBD1 (6 bases). The CDR3 is 15 residues long. V lost 2 bases and J 4 bases, leaving 9 bases between the germline ends. Germline V CDR1 and CDR2: MNHNS, SASEGT. The DNA of the CDR3 is TGTGCCAGCAGTGAATCAGGACAGTATAATTCACCCCTCCACTTT. This codes for CASSESGQYNSPLHF.

This clone turned up a few times. Distinct nucleotide sequences in the sample also encode this CDR3. The gene calls are TRBV6-5 and TRBJ1-2; TRBD1 matches at 11 bases. CDR1 is MNHEY, CDR2 SVGAGI, per germline. CDR3 length: 16 residues. V shed 0 bases and J 5 bases; nucleotides not matched to a gene: 5. CDR3 nucleotides: TGTGCCAGCAGTTACTCGAGGACAGGGGGCGGATATGGCTACACCTTC. It yields the protein CASSYSRTGGGYGYTF.

This chain uses TRBV6-6 with TRBJ2-2; D may be TRBD1 (6 bases). The V gene lost 7 bases and the J gene lost 6 bases, with 12 bases spanning the gap. CDR1 is MNHNY and CDR2 is SVGAGI in the germline V gene (reference sequence). The CDR3 covers 13 residues. CDR3 bases: TGTGCCAGCATCAACAGGGTATCCGGGGAGCTGTTTTTT. This encodes CASINRVSGELFF.

The chain carries TRBV5-8 and TRBJ1-2; the D gene is possibly TRBD1 (6 bases). The CDR3 length is 13 residues. The germline V and J ends were trimmed by 4 bases and 5 bases, with 12 bases remaining between them. Germline V CDR1 and CDR2: SGHTS, YDEGEE. CDR3 sequence: CASSTGTLYGYTF. CDR3 in DNA: TGTGCCAGCAGCACAGGGACACTATATGGCTACACCTTC. The complete variable domain, with remaining parts taken from reference TRBV5-8 and TRBJ1-2, reads EAGVTQSPTHLIKTRGQQATLRCSPISGHTSVYWYQQALGLGLQFLLWYDEGEERNRGNFPPRFSGRQFPNYSSELNVNALELEDSALYLCASSTGTLYGYTFGSGTRLTVV.

The gene calls are TRBV5-4 and TRBJ2-2, with 10 bases matching TRBD1. Germline V gives CDR1 SGHNT, CDR2 YYREEE (reference sequence). V shed 4 bases and J 6 bases; nucleotides not matched to a gene: 12. There are 17 residues in the CDR3. The CDR3 sequence is CASSRGPGTGDAGELFF. The CDR3 DNA reads as TGTGCCAGCAGCCGAGGTCCCGGGACAGGGGACGCCGGGGAGCTGTTTTTT.

V and J are TRBV7-7 and TRBJ1-1; D ambiguous. The V and J ends lost 0 bases and 5 bases respectively, with 10 bases between them. CDR1 SSHAT and CDR2 FNYEAQ come from the germline V gene (reference sequence). The CDR3 spans 14 residues. CDR3 coding DNA: TGTGCCAGCAGCTTAGCGCTCGGTAGTACTGAAGCTTTCTTT. It encodes CASSLALGSTEAFF.